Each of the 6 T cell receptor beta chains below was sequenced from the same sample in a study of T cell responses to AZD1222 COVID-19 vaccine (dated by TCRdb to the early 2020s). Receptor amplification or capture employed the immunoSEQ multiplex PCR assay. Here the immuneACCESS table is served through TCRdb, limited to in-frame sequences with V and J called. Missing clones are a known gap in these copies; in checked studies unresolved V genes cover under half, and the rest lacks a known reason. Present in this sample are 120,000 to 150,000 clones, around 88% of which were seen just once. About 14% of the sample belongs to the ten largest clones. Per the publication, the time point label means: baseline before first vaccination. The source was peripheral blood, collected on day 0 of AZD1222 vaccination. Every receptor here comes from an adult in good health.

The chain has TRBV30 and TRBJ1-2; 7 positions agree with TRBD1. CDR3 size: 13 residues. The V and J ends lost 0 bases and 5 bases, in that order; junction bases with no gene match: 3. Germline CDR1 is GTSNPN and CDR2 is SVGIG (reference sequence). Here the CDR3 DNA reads TGTGCCTGGAGTGTAAAGGGACAGTATGGCTACACCTTC. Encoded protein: CAWSVKGQYGYTF. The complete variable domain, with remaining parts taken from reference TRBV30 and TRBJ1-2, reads SQTIHQWPATLVQPVGSPLSLECTVEGTSNPNLYWYRQAAGRGLQLLFYSVGIGQISSEVPQNLSASRPQDRQFILSSKKLLLSDSGFYLCAWSVKGQYGYTFGSGTRLTVV.

The CDR3: CASSRARGLMNTEAFF. CDR3 nucleotides: TGTGCCAGCAGCCGAGCCAGGGGCTTGATGAACACTGAAGCTTTCTTT. The chain joins TRBV5-8 to TRBJ1-1, with a possible D match to TRBD1 (6 bases). V was trimmed by 4 bases and J by 0 bases, leaving 16 bases between them. From germline, CDR1 is SGHTS and CDR2 YDEGEE. The CDR3 covers 16 residues.

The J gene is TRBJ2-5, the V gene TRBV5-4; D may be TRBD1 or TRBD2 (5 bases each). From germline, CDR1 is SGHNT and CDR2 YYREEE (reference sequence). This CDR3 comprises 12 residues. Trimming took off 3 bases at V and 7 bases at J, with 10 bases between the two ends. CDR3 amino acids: CASSSGTLTQYF. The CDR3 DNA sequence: TGTGCCAGCAGCTCCGGGACCCTGACCCAGTACTTC.

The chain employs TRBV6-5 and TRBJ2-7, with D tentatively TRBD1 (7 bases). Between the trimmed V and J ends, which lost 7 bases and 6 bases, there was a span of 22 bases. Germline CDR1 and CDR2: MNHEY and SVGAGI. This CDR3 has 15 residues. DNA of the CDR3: TGTGCCAGCAATACCGGGGCAGGGGGGAGAGGCGAGCAGTACTTC. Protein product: CASNTGAGGRGEQYF.

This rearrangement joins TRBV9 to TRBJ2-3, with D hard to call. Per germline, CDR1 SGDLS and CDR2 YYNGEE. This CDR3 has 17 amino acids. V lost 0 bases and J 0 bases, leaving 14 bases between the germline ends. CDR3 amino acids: CASSVGVSSSSTDTQYF. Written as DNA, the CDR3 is TGTGCCAGCAGCGTAGGAGTCTCCAGCTCTAGCACAGATACGCAGTATTTT. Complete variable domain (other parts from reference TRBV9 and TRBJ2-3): DSGVTQTPKHLITATGQRVTLRCSPRSGDLSVYWYQQSLDQGLQFLIQYYNGEERAKGNILERFSAQQFPDLHSELNLSSLELGDSALYFCASSVGVSSSSTDTQYFGPGTRLTVL.

The CDR3, as DNA: TGTGCCACTATAAGACAGGGTGGCATCCAACGTGGCTACACCTTC. As protein: CATIRQGGIQRGYTF. The V gene is TRBV5-4, the J gene TRBJ1-2; 7 nucleotides line up with TRBD1. The CDR3 is 15 residues long. Germline CDR1 SGHNT, CDR2 YYREEE (reference sequence). V shed 9 bases, J shed 7 bases, and the junction held 18 bases outside the gene matches.